The 22 T cell receptor beta chains given below trace back to one sample, sequenced in a study of technical replicates of blood from a handful of donors. TCRdb's table, derived via immunoSEQ multiplex PCR, lists solely in-frame clones and lacks some. The repertoire consists of about 88,000 clones, with about 90% occurring once and the leading ten covering about 0.24%. The material sequenced was T cells isolated from PBMCs. These receptors originate from a human donor in good health.

The chain employs TRBV6-1 and TRBJ2-1, with D maybe TRBD1 (6 bases). CDR1 MNHNS and CDR2 SASEGT come from the germline V gene. V lost 10 bases, J lost 5 bases, and 21 bases lay in between. This CDR3 is built from 15 residues. CDR3 DNA sequence: TGTGCCATAGTCCTCAGGGACACACCCAACAATGAGCAGTTCTTC. This gives the protein CAIVLRDTPNNEQFF.

The chain uses TRBV27 and TRBJ1-2; no reliable D call. The CDR3 has 13 amino acids. CDR1 is MNHEY, CDR2 SMNVEV, per germline (reference sequence). Deletions cut 6 bases from V and 4 bases from J, with 12 bases between. CDR3 amino acids: CASSLTGLYGYTF. CDR3 DNA: TGTGCCAGCAGCCTGACTGGCCTCTATGGCTACACCTTC.

This sequence joins TRBV9 and TRBJ2-3; D perhaps matches TRBD1 (5 bases). V was trimmed by 0 bases and J by 0 bases, leaving 8 bases between them. The germline CDR1 and CDR2 sequences are SGDLS and YYNGEE. The CDR3 covers 15 residues. The CDR3 DNA follows: TGTGCCAGCAGCGTAGGGACAACTAGCACAGATACGCAGTATTTT. Translated: CASSVGTTSTDTQYF.

The chain employs TRBV27 and TRBJ1-1, with a weak D call TRBD1 (6 bases). CDR1 and CDR2 from the germline V gene are MNHEY and SMNVEV (reference sequence). The CDR3 spans 13 residues. The ends were cut back, 6 bases at V and 1 base at J, with 9 bases in the middle. The chain's CDR3 is CASSSTGNTEAFF. The DNA of the CDR3 is TGTGCCAGCAGCTCGACAGGGAACACTGAAGCTTTCTTT.

The chain has TRBV9 and TRBJ1-1; 8 bases line up with TRBD1. V lost 3 bases to trimming and J lost 4 bases; unmatched junction nucleotides: 8. The CDR3 contains 15 residues. CDR1 and CDR2 (germline): SGDLS, YYNGEE. The CDR3 DNA reads TGTGCCAGCAGCGAGGGAGGACAGGGAGGCACTGAAGCTTTCTTT. This sequence encodes CASSEGGQGGTEAFF.

The chain uses TRBV27 and TRBJ2-7, with D hard to call. Per germline, CDR1 MNHEY and CDR2 SMNVEV (reference sequence). V dropped 6 bases and J dropped 2 bases, with 11 bases sitting between them. The CDR3 loop spans 13 amino acids. The CDR3 loop reads CASSLNRAYEQYF. In nucleotides, the CDR3 is TGTGCCAGCAGCCTTAACAGAGCCTACGAGCAGTACTTC.

The CDR3 is CAWSPPGTSGYNEQFF. Here the CDR3 DNA reads TGTGCCTGGAGCCCCCCCGGGACTAGCGGCTACAATGAGCAGTTCTTC. The chain recombines TRBV30 with TRBJ2-1; the match to TRBD2 covers 11 bases. The CDR3 covers 16 residues. After removal of 3 bases from V and 3 bases from J, the junction contained 7 bases not matched to a gene. The germline V gene has CDR1 GTSNPN and CDR2 SVGIG (reference sequence).

The V gene is TRBV19, the J gene TRBJ2-3, with no clear D. The CDR3 is made up of 16 amino acids. Germline CDR1 LNHDA, CDR2 SQIVND (reference sequence). The germline V and J ends were trimmed by 7 bases and 2 bases, with 19 bases remaining between them. The CDR3 protein is CASTNDRYRDTDTQYF. Written as DNA, the CDR3 is TGTGCCAGTACCAACGATAGGTACAGAGACACAGATACGCAGTATTTT.

This clone occurred a few times. The genes are TRBV6-5 and TRBJ1-2; D is uncertain. CDR1 and CDR2 from the germline V gene are MNHEY and SVGAGI. The ends were cut back, 2 bases at V and 8 bases at J, with 12 bases in the middle. This CDR3 contains 13 residues. The CDR3 DNA sequence: TGTGCCAGCAGTTACACCGGAGGTCGCGGCTACACCTTC. Translation: CASSYTGGRGYTF.

Here the CDR3 reads CASSQGQGDPTDTQYF. CDR3 nucleotide sequence: TGTGCCAGCAGCCAGGGACAGGGCGACCCCACAGATACGCAGTATTTT. This chain links TRBV4-2 with TRBJ2-3; 9 positions match TRBD1. The CDR3 consists of 16 residues. The germline V gene has CDR1 LGHNA and CDR2 YNFKEQ. Trimming at V came to 3 bases and at J to 2 bases, leaving 6 bases not matched to a gene.

J is TRBJ1-3 and V is TRBV10-1; 8 bases line up with TRBD1. CDR3 length: 16 amino acids. V lost 3 bases to trimming and J lost 5 bases; unmatched junction nucleotides: 9. Germline-derived CDR1 and CDR2 are WNHNN and SYGVQD (reference sequence). For the CDR3, the DNA is TGCGCCAGCAGTGACTGGACAGGGTCCGGCAGAAACACCATATATTTT. It translates to CASSDWTGSGRNTIYF.

The rearrangement links TRBV11-2 to TRBJ2-1; TRBD1 aligns across 9 bases. The CDR3 is 11 residues long. Germline V lookup: CDR1 SGHAT, CDR2 FQNNGV. V lost 2 bases, J lost 14 bases, and 1 base stayed unmatched. The CDR3 loop reads CASSLRQGEFF. CDR3 DNA sequence: TGTGCCAGCAGCTTAAGACAGGGGGAGTTCTTC.

This clone appeared once. The chain is built from TRBV4-1 and TRBJ1-5; no firm D call. CDR1 and CDR2 from the germline V gene are MGHRA and YSYEKL. The CDR3 totals 14 residues. Trimming stripped 0 bases from V and 5 bases from J, with 8 bases between. CDR3: CASSQETAHQPQHF. CDR3 DNA: TGCGCCAGCAGCCAAGAAACAGCCCATCAGCCCCAGCATTTT.

V usage is TRBV18 and J usage is TRBJ2-7, with 9 nucleotides matching TRBD1. The CDR3 is made up of 15 amino acids. Germline-derived CDR1 and CDR2 are KGHSH and LQKENI. The V segment lost 4 bases and the J segment 2 bases; nucleotides outside the gene matches: 6. The CDR3 DNA is TGTGCCAGCTCACAACAGGGGGCTGCGGCCTACGAGCAGTACTTC. It specifies CASSQQGAAAYEQYF.

The chain employs TRBV4-2 and TRBJ1-2, with 9 bases fitting TRBD1. CDR1 is LGHNA, CDR2 YNFKEQ, per germline. This CDR3 contains 14 residues. V was pared by 5 bases and J by 4 bases, with 5 bases of the junction left unmatched. CDR3 bases: TGTGCCAGCAGCGTACAGGGGGCGGTCTATGGCTACACCTTC. As protein: CASSVQGAVYGYTF.

The table lists this clone with a few counts. The CDR3, as DNA: TGCGCCAGCATTGGTGGGAGGGGCAACAATGAGCAGTTCTTC. Translated, it gives CASIGGRGNNEQFF. V is TRBV5-1 and J is TRBJ2-1; TRBD2 aligns across 7 bases. There are 14 residues in the CDR3. From germline, CDR1 is SGHRS and CDR2 YFSETQ. V dropped 6 bases and J dropped 5; count of bases not matched to a gene: 8.

V and J are TRBV18 and TRBJ2-7; no reliable D call. V lost 2 bases and J lost 0, with 14 bases in between. CDR1 and CDR2 from the germline V gene are KGHSH and LQKENI. The CDR3 spans 16 residues. The DNA for the CDR3 is TGTGCCAGCTCACCAGCCCTAGGAAGTAGCTCCTACGAGCAGTACTTC. This sequence encodes CASSPALGSSSYEQYF. The full variable domain, rest sourced from reference TRBV18 and TRBJ2-7, is NAGVMQNPRHLVRRRGQEARLRCSPMKGHSHVYWYRQLPEEGLKFMVYLQKENIIDESGMPKERFSAEFPKEGPSILRIQQVVRGDSAAYFCASSPALGSSSYEQYFGPGTRLTVT.

This sequence joins TRBV4-1 and TRBJ2-2; 11 nucleotides agree with TRBD2. CDR1 is MGHRA, CDR2 YSYEKL, per germline. The CDR3 spans 17 residues. Germline trimming cut 1 base from V and 4 bases from J; bases unmatched to any gene: 5. The CDR3 spells CASSQVMLAGGTGELFF. CDR3 DNA: TGCGCCAGCAGCCAAGTGATGCTAGCGGGAGGCACCGGGGAGCTGTTTTTT.

This chain links TRBV27 with TRBJ2-2; TRBD1 aligns across 7 bases. The CDR3 loop spans 17 amino acids. The V and J ends lost 3 bases and 5 bases, in that order; junction bases with no gene match: 12. Germline CDR1 and CDR2: MNHEY and SMNVEV (reference sequence). CDR3 residues: CASSFNRDSLATGELFF. Here the CDR3 DNA reads TGTGCCAGCAGTTTCAACCGGGACAGTCTCGCTACCGGGGAGCTGTTTTTT.

This chain links TRBV28 with TRBJ1-1; tentative D call: TRBD1 (5 bases). V lost 2 bases and J lost 1, with 11 bases in between. Germline V CDR1 and CDR2: MDHEN, SYDVKM. The CDR3 is 15 residues long. CDR3 region: CASSLRGRRNTEAFF. CDR3 nucleotides: TGTGCCAGCAGTTTAAGGGGCAGGAGGAACACTGAAGCTTTCTTT.

The chain employs TRBV28 and TRBJ1-1; TRBD1 aligns across 8 bases. Germline CDR1 reads MDHEN; CDR2 reads SYDVKM. J was trimmed by 2 bases and V by 0 bases; bases with no gene match: 11. The CDR3 runs 18 residues. The CDR3 bases are TGTGCCAGCAGTTTATGGCTTTTGGGGACAGGACTCAACACTGAAGCTTTCTTT. This encodes CASSLWLLGTGLNTEAFF.

The chain joins TRBV7-9 to TRBJ2-6, with D possibly being TRBD1 (5 bases). CDR1 and CDR2 from the germline V gene are SEHNR and FQNEAQ (reference sequence). V was pared by 2 bases and J by 2 bases, with 7 bases between. This CDR3 spans 15 amino acids. The CDR3 DNA sequence: TGTGCCAGCAGCTTACAGGGCCCTGGGGCCAACGTCCTGACTTTC. Protein sequence: CASSLQGPGANVLTF.